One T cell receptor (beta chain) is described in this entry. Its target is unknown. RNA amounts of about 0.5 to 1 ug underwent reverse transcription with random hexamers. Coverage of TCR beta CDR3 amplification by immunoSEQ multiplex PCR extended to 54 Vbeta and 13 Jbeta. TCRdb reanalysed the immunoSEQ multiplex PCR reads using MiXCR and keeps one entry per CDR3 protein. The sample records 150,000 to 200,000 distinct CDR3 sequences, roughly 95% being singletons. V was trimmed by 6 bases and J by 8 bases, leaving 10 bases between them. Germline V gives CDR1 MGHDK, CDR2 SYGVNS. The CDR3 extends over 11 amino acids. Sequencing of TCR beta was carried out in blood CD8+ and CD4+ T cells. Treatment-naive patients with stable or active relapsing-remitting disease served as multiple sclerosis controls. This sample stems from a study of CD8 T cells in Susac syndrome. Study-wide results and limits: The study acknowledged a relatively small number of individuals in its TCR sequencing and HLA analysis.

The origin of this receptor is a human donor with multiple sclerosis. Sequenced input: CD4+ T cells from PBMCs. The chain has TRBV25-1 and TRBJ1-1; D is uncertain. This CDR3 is CASSTGFEAFF. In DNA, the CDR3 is TGTGCCAGCAGCACGGGTTTCGAAGCTTTCTTT.